This T cell receptor (beta chain) was documented in a study of CD8+ T cells in alopecia areata. The V gene's germline CDR1 is SGHRS and CDR2 YFSETQ. This CDR3 has 17 amino acids. V was shortened by 0 bases and J by 0 bases, with 10 bases between the two germline ends. After isolation, RNA underwent reverse transcription to generate cDNA as the sequencing template. Profiled with immunoSEQ multiplex PCR; TCRdb holds only in-frame clones, not every one. In the table there are a few hundred thousand clones, around 67% of which are singletons. The sequencing used CD4+ T cells sorted from blood, collected at week 0. The gene calls are TRBV5-1 and TRBJ2-6; the D gene is possibly TRBD2 (6 bases). This sequence was found in a human donor with alopecia areata. CDR3 sequence reads: CASSLAGGGSGANVLTF. The CDR3 DNA follows: TGCGCCAGCAGCTTGGCCGGGGGTGGCTCTGGGGCCAACGTCCTGACTTTC.